Listed here are 23 T cell receptor beta chains from one sample, sequenced in a study of blood T cell repertoires in COVID-19 (dated by TCRdb to 2020 to 2021). The receptor library was made with the immunoSEQ multiplex PCR assay. The table was pulled from immuneACCESS by TCRdb, which kept in-frame rearrangements only. Such tables lose some clones; where checked, under half of the loss comes from unresolved V genes, and the rest has no known cause. This sample lists under 300,000 clones; 80% to 85% were detected once. The ten largest make up 3.4% of the sample. Sequenced sample: peripheral blood. All receptors derive from a woman under 30 with acute or convalescent COVID-19.

The J gene is TRBJ2-7, the V gene TRBV9, with 14 nucleotides matching TRBD2. The J segment lost 2 bases and the V segment lost 2 bases, leaving 3 bases of the junction unmatched. The CDR3 loop spans 16 amino acids. The V gene's germline CDR1 is SGDLS and CDR2 YYNGEE. The CDR3 nucleotides are TGTGCCAGCAGCGTCGGGACTAGCGGGGGAGCCTACGAGCAGTACTTC. Protein product: CASSVGTSGGAYEQYF.

The chain couples TRBV7-6 to TRBJ1-1, with 9 bases aligning to TRBD1. V lost 6 bases to trimming and J lost 4 bases; unmatched junction nucleotides: 12. From germline, CDR1 is SGHVS and CDR2 FNYEAQ. The CDR3 extends over 16 amino acids. CDR3 coding DNA: TGTGCCAGCAGGAGATACGGGACAGGGATGTTCACTGAAGCTTTCTTT. It is translated as CASRRYGTGMFTEAFF.

The V gene is TRBV5-4, the J gene TRBJ1-6; D unclear. The germline V gene encodes CDR1 SGHNT and CDR2 YYREEE (reference sequence). V was shortened by 4 bases and J by 8 bases, with 16 bases between the two germline ends. The CDR3 loop spans 15 amino acids. The CDR3 nucleotides are TGTGCCAGCAGCAGCCCCGACACGTCCGATTCACCCCTCCACTTT. Protein sequence: CASSSPDTSDSPLHF.

This clone came up once. The chain recombines TRBV5-5 with TRBJ1-2, with 10 bases fitting TRBD1. The CDR3 extends over 14 amino acids. CDR1 is SGHKS, CDR2 YYEKEE, per germline (reference sequence). The trim removed 3 bases at V and 2 bases at J, leaving 1 base unmatched. CDR3 sequence (DNA): TGTGCCAGCAGCTGGGGACAGGGGAACTATGGCTACACCTTC. This encodes CASSWGQGNYGYTF.

This chain joins TRBV7-8 and TRBJ1-5; the D gene is possibly TRBD1 (5 bases). The CDR3 consists of 15 residues. Trimming left V 0 bases short and J 7 bases short, with 13 bases between. The germline CDR1 and CDR2 sequences are SGHVS and FQNEAQ. CDR3: CASSLAPGLGQPQHF. CDR3 DNA sequence: TGTGCCAGCAGCTTAGCCCCAGGGCTCGGGCAGCCCCAGCATTTT.

The chain has TRBV13 and TRBJ2-7, with 11 positions matching TRBD2. The CDR3 runs 15 residues. Germline trimming cut 5 bases from V and 1 base from J; bases unmatched to any gene: 4. Germline CDR1 is PRHDT and CDR2 is FYEKMQ (reference sequence). The DNA for the CDR3 is TGTGCCAGCAGCGACGGGACTAGCGGTTCCTACGAGCAGTACTTC. Translating gives CASSDGTSGSYEQYF.

J is TRBJ1-1 and V is TRBV10-1; 8 bases line up with TRBD1. V shed 8 bases and J 0 bases; nucleotides not matched to a gene: 11. Germline lookup yields CDR1 WNHNN and CDR2 SYGVQD (reference sequence). The CDR3 has 16 amino acids. The DNA for the CDR3 is TGCGCCAGCTCTCAGGGGGCGAAGTATATGAACACTGAAGCTTTCTTT. It codes for CASSQGAKYMNTEAFF.

The chain joins TRBV4-1 to TRBJ2-4, with a possible D match to TRBD1 (6 bases). Germline V CDR1 and CDR2: MGHRA, YSYEKL. The V end was cut by 4 bases, the J end by 5 bases, with 24 bases between. The CDR3 covers 18 residues. CDR3 in amino acids: CASSLGQTGWANENIQYF. In nucleotides, the CDR3 is TGCGCCAGCAGCCTCGGACAGACCGGGTGGGCAAATGAAAACATTCAGTACTTC.

This rearrangement joins TRBV18 to TRBJ2-5, with 8 bases matching TRBD1. The germline gives CDR1 KGHSH, CDR2 LQKENI. V lost 3 bases to trimming and J lost 5 bases; unmatched junction nucleotides: 14. This CDR3 has 17 amino acids. DNA for the CDR3: TGTGCCAGCTCACCCCCCCGAGTCGCAGGGGGCTTGGAGACCCAGTACTTC. The encoded protein is CASSPPRVAGGLETQYF.

This clone was observed once. In DNA, the CDR3 is TGTGCCTCCCAGGGGACGGACAGTCTCTATTCACCCCTCCACTTT. Encoded protein: CASQGTDSLYSPLHF. The chain has TRBV2 and TRBJ1-6; weak D call: TRBD1 (6 bases). V lost 11 bases and J 8 bases, leaving 22 bases between the germline ends. The germline V gene encodes CDR1 SNHLY and CDR2 FYNNEI. The CDR3 spans 15 residues.

The rearrangement links TRBV18 to TRBJ2-7, with D uncertain. Germline values: CDR1 KGHSH, CDR2 LQKENI. V lost 3 bases, J lost 2 bases, and 14 bases lay in between. This CDR3 contains 15 residues. CDR3 protein: CASSPPQEPTYEQYF. The CDR3 coding sequence is TGTGCCAGCTCACCGCCCCAGGAACCGACCTACGAGCAGTACTTC.

This clone was observed once. This chain joins TRBV19 and TRBJ2-1; 8 bases agree with TRBD2. J gave up 0 bases and V 7 bases, and 8 bases lay outside the gene matches. Germline V gene lookup returns CDR1 LNHDA and CDR2 SQIVND (reference sequence). This CDR3 has 16 residues. The CDR3 region has the DNA TGTGCCAGTACCGTATTTAGCGGGGCCTCCTACAATGAGCAGTTCTTC. It codes for CASTVFSGASYNEQFF.

Comment on this clone: Within the sample, other DNA sequences also encode this same CDR3. The V and J genes are TRBV12-3 or TRBV12-4 and TRBJ2-1; no reliable D call. This CDR3 has 12 amino acids. Trimming took 2 bases from V and 7 from J, leaving 6 bases between them. The DNA for the CDR3 is TGTGCCAGCAGTTTATCCGGGAATGAGCAGTTCTTC. This sequence encodes CASSLSGNEQFF.

J is TRBJ2-1 and V is TRBV7-6; possibly TRBD2 for D (6 bases). The CDR3 sequence is 15 residues long. Trimming removed 6 bases at V and 4 bases at J, with 16 bases between. Germline lookup yields CDR1 SGHVS and CDR2 FNYEAQ. The DNA of the CDR3 is TGTGCCAGCAGAGGGTATCGGGAGACGTACAATGAGCAGTTCTTC. Translated: CASRGYRETYNEQFF.

To note about this clone: The sample has other DNA sequences that encode this CDR3 too. The J gene is TRBJ1-1, the V gene TRBV6-6; D perhaps matches TRBD1 (6 bases). The CDR3 is 15 residues long. Trimming cost V 0 bases and J 0 bases, with 8 bases left between them. Per the germline V gene, CDR1 is MNHNY and CDR2 is SVGAGI (reference sequence). CDR3 in amino acids: CASSYSRGMNTEAFF. CDR3 nucleotides: TGTGCCAGCAGTTACTCTAGGGGGATGAACACTGAAGCTTTCTTT.

This clone has just a few counts. The CDR3 region has the DNA TGTGCCAGCAGCCCCTACGGTAGGGGGGAGACCCAGTACTTC. As protein: CASSPYGRGETQYF. The genes are TRBV7-2 and TRBJ2-5, with D possibly being TRBD1 (6 bases). Germline CDR1 SGHTA, CDR2 FQGNSA. The V end was cut by 5 bases, the J end by 5 bases, with 15 bases between. This CDR3 spans 14 amino acids.

The CDR3 nucleotides are TGTGCCAGCAGTTGGGGCGTAACCCCCTACGAGCAGTACTTC. Translation gives CASSWGVTPYEQYF. V and J are TRBV27 and TRBJ2-7, with D tentatively TRBD1 (5 bases). The CDR3 length is 14 residues. Germline CDR1 is MNHEY and CDR2 is SMNVEV (reference sequence). Between the trimmed V and J ends, which lost 4 bases and 2 bases, there was a span of 12 bases.

The CDR3 DNA reads as TGTGCCAGCAGTGAGGGGGCAAATTCACCCCTCCACTTT. Translation gives CASSEGANSPLHF. The chain joins TRBV6-1 to TRBJ1-6; D is perhaps TRBD1 (6 bases). Between the trimmed V and J ends, which lost 3 bases and 7 bases, there was a span of 7 bases. In germline, CDR1 is MNHNS, CDR2 SASEGT. CDR3 length: 13 residues.

The rearrangement joins TRBV10-1 to TRBJ2-7; 8 nucleotides align to TRBD1. CDR1 and CDR2 (germline): WNHNN, SYGVQD (reference sequence). J lost 3 bases, V lost 8 bases, and 9 bases had no gene match. The CDR3 is 14 amino acids. The CDR3 sequence is CASSSETGVYEQYF. CDR3 nucleotide sequence: TGCGCCAGCTCAAGCGAGACAGGGGTCTACGAGCAGTACTTC.

This clone was seen just once. The chain uses TRBV7-2 and TRBJ2-1; 7 nucleotides line up with TRBD1. Looked up from germline, CDR1 is SGHTA and CDR2 is FQGNSA. The trim removed 5 bases at V and 4 bases at J, leaving 11 bases unmatched. The CDR3 consists of 16 residues. The CDR3 loop is CASSQQGTTPYNEQFF. DNA of the CDR3: TGTGCCAGCAGCCAACAGGGGACCACCCCATACAATGAGCAGTTCTTC.

V usage is TRBV6-1 and J usage is TRBJ1-5; 7 bases fit TRBD1. This CDR3 comprises 16 residues. V shed 4 bases and J 0 bases; nucleotides not matched to a gene: 6. CDR1 MNHNS and CDR2 SASEGT come from the germline V gene. In DNA form, the CDR3 reads TGTGCCAGCAGTGCTGACAGGGCTGGTAGCAATCAGCCCCAGCATTTT. This gives the protein CASSADRAGSNQPQHF.

The chain has TRBV12-5 and TRBJ1-2, with D unresolved. The length of the CDR3 is 14 residues. With 1 base removed from V and 6 bases from J, the gap between germline ends came to 12 bases. The V gene's germline CDR1 is LGHNT and CDR2 FRNRAP. The CDR3 DNA reads as TGTGCTAGTGGTTTGGCCATGGTAGCTGATGGCTACACCTTC. Translation gives CASGLAMVADGYTF.

This chain connects TRBV5-1 to TRBJ2-1, with D perhaps matching TRBD2 (5 bases). V shed 2 bases and J shed 7 bases, with 13 bases lying between them. The CDR3 is made up of 14 amino acids. Per the germline V gene, CDR1 is SGHRS and CDR2 is YFSETQ. The CDR3 region is CASSFASRRNEQFF. In nucleotides, the CDR3 is TGCGCCAGCAGCTTTGCCAGCCGGAGGAATGAGCAGTTCTTC.